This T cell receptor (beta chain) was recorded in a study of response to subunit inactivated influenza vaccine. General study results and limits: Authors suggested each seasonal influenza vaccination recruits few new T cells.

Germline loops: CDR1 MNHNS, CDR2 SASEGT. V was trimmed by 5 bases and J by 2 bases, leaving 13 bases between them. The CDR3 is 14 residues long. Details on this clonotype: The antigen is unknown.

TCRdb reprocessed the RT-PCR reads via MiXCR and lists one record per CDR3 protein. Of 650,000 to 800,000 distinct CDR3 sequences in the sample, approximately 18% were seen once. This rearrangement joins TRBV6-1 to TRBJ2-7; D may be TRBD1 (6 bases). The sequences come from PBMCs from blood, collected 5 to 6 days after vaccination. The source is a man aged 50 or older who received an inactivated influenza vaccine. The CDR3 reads CASSPGTFPYEQYF. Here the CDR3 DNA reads TGTGCCAGCAGTCCAGGGACATTTCCCTACGAGCAGTACTTC.